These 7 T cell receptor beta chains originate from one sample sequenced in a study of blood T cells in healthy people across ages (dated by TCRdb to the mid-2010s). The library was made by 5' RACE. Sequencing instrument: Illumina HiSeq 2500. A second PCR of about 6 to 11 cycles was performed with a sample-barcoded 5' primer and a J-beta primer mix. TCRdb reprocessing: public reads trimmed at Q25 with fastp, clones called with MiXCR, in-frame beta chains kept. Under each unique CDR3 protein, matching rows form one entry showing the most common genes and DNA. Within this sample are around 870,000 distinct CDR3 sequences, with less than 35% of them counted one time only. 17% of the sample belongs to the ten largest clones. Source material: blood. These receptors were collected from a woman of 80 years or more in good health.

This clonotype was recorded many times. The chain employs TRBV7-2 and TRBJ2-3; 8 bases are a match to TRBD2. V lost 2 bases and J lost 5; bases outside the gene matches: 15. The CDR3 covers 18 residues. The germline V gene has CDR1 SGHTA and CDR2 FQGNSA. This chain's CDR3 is CASSLRPGTGGPGDTQYF. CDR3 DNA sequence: TGTGCCAGCAGCTTAAGGCCCGGGACGGGGGGGCCGGGAGATACGCAGTATTTT.

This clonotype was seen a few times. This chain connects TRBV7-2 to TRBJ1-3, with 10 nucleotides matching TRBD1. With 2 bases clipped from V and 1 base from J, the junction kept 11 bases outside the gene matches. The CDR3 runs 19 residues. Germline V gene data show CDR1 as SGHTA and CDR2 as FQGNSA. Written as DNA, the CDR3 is TGTGCCAGCAGCTTAAAATCCGGGACAGGGGTAGGGTCTGGAAACACCATATATTTT. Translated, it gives CASSLKSGTGVGSGNTIYF.

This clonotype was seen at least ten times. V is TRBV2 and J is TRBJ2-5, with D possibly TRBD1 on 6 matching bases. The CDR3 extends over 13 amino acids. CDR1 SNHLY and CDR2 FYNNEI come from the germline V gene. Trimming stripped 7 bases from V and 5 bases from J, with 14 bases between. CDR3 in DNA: TGTGCCAGCATGAGAAGGGGGATGGAGACCCAGTACTTC. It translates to CASMRRGMETQYF.

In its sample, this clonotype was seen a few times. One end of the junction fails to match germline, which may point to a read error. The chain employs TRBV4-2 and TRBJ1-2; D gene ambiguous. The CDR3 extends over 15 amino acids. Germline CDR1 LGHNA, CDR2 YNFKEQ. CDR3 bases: TGTGCCGGCAGCCACAGTTCCACTGAAGACTATGGCTACACCTTC. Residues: CAGSHSSTEDYGYTF.

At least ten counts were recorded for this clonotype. The CDR3 region is CASSRDRGTSYEQYF. CDR3 sequence (DNA): TGTGCCAGCAGCAGGGACAGGGGAACCTCCTACGAGCAGTACTTC. V is TRBV7-2 and J is TRBJ2-7; 10 positions agree with TRBD1. Germline V CDR1 and CDR2: SGHTA, FQGNSA. Losses at the gene ends were 5 bases for V and 0 bases for J; bases not matched to a gene: 4. The CDR3 is made up of 15 amino acids.

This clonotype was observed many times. CDR3 loop: CASSSTGAQQETQYF. For the CDR3, the DNA is TGCGCCAGCAGCTCGACAGGGGCCCAACAAGAGACCCAGTACTTC. V and J are TRBV5-1 and TRBJ2-5; TRBD1 aligns across 8 bases. V gave up 3 bases and J gave up 2 bases; unmatched junction bases: 6. Germline CDR1 reads SGHRS; CDR2 reads YFSETQ. The CDR3 runs to 15 residues. The full variable domain, in which reference TRBV5-1 and TRBJ2-5 provide the parts outside the CDR3, is KAGVTQTPRYLIKTRGQQVTLSCSPISGHRSVSWYQQTPGQGLQFLFEYFSETQRNKGNFPGRFSGRQFSNSRSEMNVSTLELGDSALYLCASSSTGAQQETQYFGPGTRLLVL.

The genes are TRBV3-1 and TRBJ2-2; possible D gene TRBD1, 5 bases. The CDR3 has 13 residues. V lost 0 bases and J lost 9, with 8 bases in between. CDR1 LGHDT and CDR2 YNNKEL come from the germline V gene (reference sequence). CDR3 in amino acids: CASSQDRGRELFF. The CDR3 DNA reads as TGTGCCAGCAGCCAAGATAGGGGCCGGGAGCTGTTTTTT.